A single sample gave rise to the 30 T cell receptor beta chains below, sequenced in a study of technical replicates of blood from a handful of donors. Measured with immunoSEQ multiplex PCR; TCRdb has only the in-frame clones, and not every one. The sample lists some 66,000 clones, roughly 98% occurring once. The sample comprised T cells isolated from PBMCs. The source of these receptors is a human donor in good health.

The rearrangement joins TRBV7-2 to TRBJ2-1, with D possibly TRBD2 on 5 matching bases. CDR1 is SGHTA, CDR2 FQGNSA, per germline. CDR3 length equals 16 residues. V was pared by 1 base and J by 10 bases, with 20 bases between. CDR3 in amino acids: CASSLGTPALTGEQFF. As DNA, the CDR3 is TGTGCCAGCAGCTTAGGGACTCCGGCTTTGACGGGCGAGCAGTTCTTC.

In its sample, this clone was seen a few times. The genes are TRBV25-1 and TRBJ2-3, with a weak D call TRBD2 (7 bases). Germline V gene lookup returns CDR1 MGHDK and CDR2 SYGVNS. V lost 5 bases and J lost 4, with 16 bases in between. The CDR3 is 15 residues long. The CDR3 sequence: CASSPYRGAADTQYF. In nucleotides, the CDR3 is TGTGCCAGCAGTCCCTATCGGGGGGCCGCAGATACGCAGTATTTT.

The chain joins TRBV11-3 to TRBJ1-2; 8 nucleotides match TRBD1. The ends lost 3 bases at V and 6 bases at J; junction bases unmatched: 12. This CDR3 region has 16 residues. The germline gives CDR1 SGHNT, CDR2 YENEEA. The CDR3 spells CASSFEAPTGADGYTF. The CDR3 coding sequence is TGTGCCAGCAGCTTCGAAGCCCCGACAGGGGCGGATGGCTACACCTTC.

The chain combines TRBV19 with TRBJ1-1; D is unclear. Trimming removed 3 bases from V and 0 bases from J, with 11 bases in between. Looked up from germline, CDR1 is LNHDA and CDR2 is SQIVND (reference sequence). The CDR3 extends over 15 amino acids. Written as DNA, the CDR3 is TGTGCCAGTAGTATTCTCCAGCGACTGAACACTGAAGCTTTCTTT. Protein: CASSILQRLNTEAFF.

The chain is built from TRBV5-1 and TRBJ2-5; weak D call: TRBD2 (5 bases). The CDR3 sequence is 14 residues long. Germline CDR1 and CDR2: SGHRS and YFSETQ. V was cut by 0 bases and J by 3 bases, with 9 bases left in between. The CDR3 is CASSLAATKETQYF. The DNA for the CDR3 is TGCGCCAGCAGCTTGGCGGCGACTAAAGAGACCCAGTACTTC.

This clone was seen just once. The chain carries TRBV5-1 and TRBJ2-7; 7 bases agree with TRBD1. This CDR3 is built from 13 residues. Per the germline V gene, CDR1 is SGHRS and CDR2 is YFSETQ. Trimming cost V 4 bases and J 4 bases; bases outside gene matches: 5. CDR3 sequence (DNA): TGCGCCAGCAGCATCGGGACAGTTTACGAGCAGTACTTC. It specifies CASSIGTVYEQYF.

This chain links TRBV20-1 with TRBJ2-7, with a tentative D call TRBD1 (5 bases). The ends were cut back, 5 bases at V and 2 bases at J, with 7 bases in the middle. From germline, CDR1 is DFQATT and CDR2 SNEGSKA (reference sequence). This CDR3 is 11 amino acids long. The CDR3 region has the DNA TGCAGTGCTCTGACAGCCTACGAGCAGTACTTC. Translating it yields CSALTAYEQYF.

The CDR3 region is CASSPVSIAYEQYF. The CDR3 DNA reads as TGTGCCAGCAGTCCCGTAAGCATCGCCTACGAGCAGTACTTC. This rearrangement joins TRBV11-2 to TRBJ2-7; D gene uncertain. The CDR3 length is 14 residues. Germline-derived CDR1 and CDR2 are SGHAT and FQNNGV. The V end was cut by 6 bases, the J end by 2 bases, with 14 bases between. The full variable domain, completed using reference TRBV11-2 and TRBJ2-7, is EAGVAQSPRYKIIEKRQSVAFWCNPISGHATLYWYQQILGQGPKLLIQFQNNGVVDDSQLPKDRFSAERLKGVDSTLKIQPAKLEDSAVYLCASSPVSIAYEQYFGPGTRLTVT.

The rearrangement joins TRBV6-5 to TRBJ2-7; 8 nucleotides align to TRBD2. Germline CDR1 MNHEY, CDR2 SVGAGI. The CDR3 is 15 amino acids. V lost 2 bases and J lost 1; bases outside the gene matches: 4. The CDR3 DNA follows: TGTGCCAGCAGTTACATGGCGGGGGGATCCTACGAGCAGTACTTC. Protein product: CASSYMAGGSYEQYF.

The rearrangement links TRBV25-1 to TRBJ2-7, with 8 nucleotides matching TRBD2. V dropped 1 base and J dropped 0; count of bases not matched to a gene: 8. Germline V gene sequence: CDR1 MGHDK, CDR2 SYGVNS. The CDR3 has 17 amino acids. The CDR3 DNA reads as TGTGCCAGCAGTGAATCCCAGGGACTAGGCAACTCCTACGAGCAGTACTTC. This sequence encodes CASSESQGLGNSYEQYF.

This chain links TRBV28 with TRBJ2-1, with 7 bases aligning to TRBD2. The CDR3 sequence is 14 residues long. Unmatched junction bases numbered 10, after V lost 9 bases and J lost 5 bases. Germline V gene sequence: CDR1 MDHEN, CDR2 SYDVKM. DNA of the CDR3: TGTGCCAGTTCAGCGGGACGGGGTAACAATGAGCAGTTCTTC. Encoded protein: CASSAGRGNNEQFF.

The rearrangement links TRBV11-2 to TRBJ2-7; no reliable D call. CDR3 size: 15 residues. Deletions cut 3 bases from V and 4 bases from J, with 16 bases between. The V gene's germline CDR1 is SGHAT and CDR2 FQNNGV. In DNA, the CDR3 is TGTGCCAGCAGCTTTTTGAGGAAGCGACCTTACGAGCAGTACTTC. It yields the protein CASSFLRKRPYEQYF.

This rearrangement joins TRBV28 to TRBJ1-5; D unresolved. Per the germline V gene, CDR1 is MDHEN and CDR2 is SYDVKM. The CDR3 runs to 14 residues. The V and J ends lost 5 bases and 1 base respectively, with 9 bases between them. CDR3 bases: TGTGCCAGCAGTGAGACCGGGAGCAATCAGCCCCAGCATTTT. Translated, it gives CASSETGSNQPQHF. Drawing the rest from reference TRBV28 and TRBJ1-5, the complete variable domain is DVKVTQSSRYLVKRTGEKVFLECVQDMDHENMFWYRQDPGLGLRLIYFSYDVKMKEKGDIPEGYSVSREKKERFSLILESASTNQTSMYLCASSETGSNQPQHFGDGTRLSIL.

This chain links TRBV7-8 with TRBJ2-1; 11 bases are shared with TRBD2. The CDR3 covers 17 residues. The junction had 11 bases not matched to a gene; V was cut back by 4 bases and J by 6 bases. In germline, CDR1 is SGHVS, CDR2 FQNEAQ. CDR3 amino acids: CASSSPVAGGPINEQFF. CDR3 in DNA: TGTGCCAGCAGCTCCCCCGTAGCGGGAGGGCCGATCAATGAGCAGTTCTTC.

This chain joins TRBV1 and TRBJ1-4; whether TRBD1, the table's D call, matches the DNA was not checked. TRBV1 is reported as a pseudogene. This CDR3 is built from 15 residues. The CDR3 region has the DNA TGCACCAGCAGCCAAGGCCGACAGCCTAATGAAAAACTGTTTTTT. This codes for CTSSQGRQPNEKLFF.

The chain uses TRBV28 and TRBJ2-1, with 9 bases lining up with TRBD2. Germline V gives CDR1 MDHEN, CDR2 SYDVKM. The CDR3 consists of 15 residues. J was trimmed by 7 bases and V by 5 bases; bases with no gene match: 9. In nucleotides, the CDR3 is TGTGCCAGCAGTCCTGTGGGCGGGAGGGTGAATGAGCAGTTCTTC. Amino acids: CASSPVGGRVNEQFF.

The V and J genes are TRBV9 and TRBJ2-3; D remains ambiguous. V lost 0 bases to trimming and J lost 5 bases, with 4 bases between them. Germline-derived CDR1 and CDR2 are SGDLS and YYNGEE. This CDR3 spans 12 amino acids. CDR3 protein: CASSVDKDTQYF. CDR3 nucleotide sequence: TGTGCCAGCAGCGTAGATAAAGATACGCAGTATTTT. The full variable domain, in which reference TRBV9 and TRBJ2-3 provide the parts outside the CDR3, is DSGVTQTPKHLITATGQRVTLRCSPRSGDLSVYWYQQSLDQGLQFLIQYYNGEERAKGNILERFSAQQFPDLHSELNLSSLELGDSALYFCASSVDKDTQYFGPGTRLTVL.

The CDR3 region is CASLSDRLYYEQYF. DNA for the CDR3: TGTGCCAGCTTAAGCGACAGGTTGTACTACGAGCAGTACTTC. The chain links TRBV28 to TRBJ2-7; D may be TRBD1 (6 bases). Deletions cut 8 bases from V and 3 bases from J, with 17 bases between. CDR3 length: 14 amino acids. Germline-derived CDR1 and CDR2 are MDHEN and SYDVKM. Combining the CDR3 with reference TRBV28 and TRBJ2-7 gives the whole variable domain DVKVTQSSRYLVKRTGEKVFLECVQDMDHENMFWYRQDPGLGLRLIYFSYDVKMKEKGDIPEGYSVSREKKERFSLILESASTNQTSMYLCASLSDRLYYEQYFGPGTRLTVT.

In its sample, this clone was seen once. This chain links TRBV4-1 with TRBJ2-1, with 14 bases identical to TRBD2. Germline trimming cut 4 bases from V and 8 bases from J; bases unmatched to any gene: 4. CDR3 size: 15 residues. Germline-derived CDR1 and CDR2 are MGHRA and YSYEKL. The CDR3 DNA is TGCGCCAGCAGCCTAGGACTAGCGGGAGGCGATGAGCAGTTCTTC. It codes for CASSLGLAGGDEQFF.

This clone was recorded only once. This chain links TRBV20-1 with TRBJ2-7; TRBD2 aligns across 7 bases. Germline CDR1 is DFQATT and CDR2 is SNEGSKA (reference sequence). The CDR3 contains 10 residues. DNA for the CDR3: TGCAGTGCTAGAGACGCGGGGGATACTGTC. Its protein is CSARDAGDTV.

This rearrangement joins TRBV14 to TRBJ1-1, with D unresolved. Deletions cut 9 bases from V and 3 bases from J, with 17 bases between. The CDR3 runs 14 residues. Germline CDR1 and CDR2: SGHDN and FVKESK. DNA of the CDR3: TGTGCCAGTCAATCAGCCAGTCGGGACACTGAAGCTTTCTTT. As protein: CASQSASRDTEAFF.

The J gene is TRBJ1-1, the V gene TRBV5-4, with 8 bases aligning to TRBD1. V was clipped by 2 bases and J by 8 bases; unmatched bases: 5. The CDR3 runs 13 residues. CDR1 and CDR2 (germline): SGHNT, YYREEE (reference sequence). CDR3 bases: TGTGCCAGCAGCTTTACGACAGGGGCAGAAGCTTTCTTT. Translated, it gives CASSFTTGAEAFF.

J is TRBJ2-7 and V is TRBV28; 8 bases are shared with TRBD1. CDR1 and CDR2 from the germline V gene are MDHEN and SYDVKM. The ends lost 4 bases at V and 5 bases at J; junction bases unmatched: 7. This CDR3 contains 14 residues. For the CDR3, the DNA is TGTGCCAGCAGTTCCAGGGGGCTCTTCCACGAGCAGTACTTC. Amino acid sequence: CASSSRGLFHEQYF.

This chain links TRBV6-6 with TRBJ2-1, with a weak D call TRBD2 (6 bases). This CDR3 has 15 amino acids. V was cut by 2 bases and J by 2 bases, with 10 bases left in between. Germline values: CDR1 MNHNY, CDR2 SVGAGI (reference sequence). CDR3 loop: CASSYRGAPYNEQFF. The CDR3 nucleotides are TGTGCCAGCAGTTACCGCGGGGCCCCCTACAATGAGCAGTTCTTC.

The V and J genes are TRBV6-1 and TRBJ1-1; possibly TRBD1 for D (5 bases). The germline gives CDR1 MNHNS, CDR2 SASEGT. With 6 bases removed from V and 6 bases from J, the gap between germline ends came to 11 bases. This CDR3 is built from 12 residues. The CDR3 region is CASSGGISEAFF. The DNA of the CDR3 is TGTGCCAGCAGCGGGGGGATATCTGAAGCTTTCTTT.

This rearrangement joins TRBV19 to TRBJ1-2; TRBD1 is a possible D gene (6 bases). The ends were cut back, 4 bases at V and 5 bases at J, with 11 bases in the middle. There are 13 residues in the CDR3. Germline assignment: CDR1 LNHDA and CDR2 SQIVND (reference sequence). CDR3 coding DNA: TGTGCCAGTAGTACCAACAGGGTTTATGGCTACACCTTC. It encodes CASSTNRVYGYTF.

The V gene is TRBV19, the J gene TRBJ1-1; D gene ambiguous. Germline V gene lookup returns CDR1 LNHDA and CDR2 SQIVND (reference sequence). The CDR3 is made up of 11 amino acids. The V end was cut by 4 bases, the J end by 3 bases, with 3 bases between. The CDR3: CASSTYTEAFF. Here the CDR3 DNA reads TGTGCCAGTAGTACCTACACTGAAGCTTTCTTT.

The chain carries TRBV7-2 and TRBJ1-2; D perhaps matches TRBD1 (5 bases). The germline CDR1 and CDR2 sequences are SGHTA and FQGNSA. V was clipped by 5 bases and J by 3 bases, with 16 bases between them. The CDR3 is made up of 15 amino acids. In DNA form, the CDR3 reads TGTGCCAGCAGCCCCGGTTCAGGGTATGACTATGGCTACACCTTC. It codes for CASSPGSGYDYGYTF.

The chain has TRBV5-1 and TRBJ2-2; the D is unclear. Germline assignment: CDR1 SGHRS and CDR2 YFSETQ. V lost 0 bases and J lost 0, with 3 bases in between. CDR3 size: 14 residues. The CDR3 reads CASSLAANTGELFF. The CDR3 nucleotides read TGCGCCAGCAGCTTGGCCGCGAACACCGGGGAGCTGTTTTTT.

The chain links TRBV30 to TRBJ2-7, with 8 bases identical to TRBD1. The CDR3 extends over 13 amino acids. The V gene's germline CDR1 is GTSNPN and CDR2 SVGIG (reference sequence). The CDR3 loop reads CAGTPGQAYEQYF. As DNA, the CDR3 is TGTGCGGGGACCCCGGGACAGGCCTACGAGCAGTACTTC.